The 3 T cell receptor beta chains below were found in one sample sequenced in a study of T cell responses to AZD1222 COVID-19 vaccine. Sequencing was performed with immunoSEQ multiplex PCR; in TCRdb, only in-frame clones are kept and a portion is missing. The sample holds 85,000 to 120,000 clones, roughly 90% seen once. The sample here was peripheral blood, taken on day 0 of AZD1222 vaccination. The source is an adult in good health.

V usage is TRBV6-5 and J usage is TRBJ1-2; no reliable D call. This CDR3 has 13 amino acids. From germline, CDR1 is MNHEY and CDR2 SVGAGI. Trimming left V 11 bases short and J 0 bases short, with 13 bases between. The DNA for the CDR3 is TGTGCCGCCCGGGCAGCCTCTAACTATGGCTACACCTTC. Translating it yields CAARAASNYGYTF.

The chain couples TRBV7-9 to TRBJ2-7; 9 bases are a match to TRBD1. CDR1 and CDR2 from the germline V gene are SEHNR and FQNEAQ (reference sequence). The CDR3 runs to 14 residues. The trim removed 4 bases at V and 4 bases at J, leaving 5 bases unmatched. The CDR3 sequence is CASSSPGQGYEQYF. The CDR3 DNA sequence: TGTGCCAGCAGCTCTCCGGGACAGGGTTACGAGCAGTACTTC.

The rearrangement joins TRBV3-1 (or the pseudogene TRBV3-2) to TRBJ2-7; TRBD2 matches 7 bases. The ends lost 5 bases at V and 7 bases at J; junction bases unmatched: 11. The germline gives CDR1 LGHDT, CDR2 YNNKEL (reference sequence). This CDR3 has 14 residues. CDR3 bases: TGTGCCAGCAGCTACGACCGGGGGGATGAGGAGCAGTACTTC. Translated: CASSYDRGDEEQYF.